The rows below give T cell receptor beta chains drawn from one sample of a study of T cells in localized non-small cell lung cancer. Sequencing was performed with immunoSEQ multiplex PCR; in TCRdb, only in-frame clones are kept and a portion is missing. This table has about 23,000 clones, around nine tenths appearing once. Sequenced material: peripheral blood, taken before any cancer treatment. The receptors derive from a woman aged 40-75 years with stage I lung adenocarcinoma. CDR3s leave out the opening cysteine and the closing phenylalanine or tryptophan. The order of the fields is clone size, V gene, J gene, CDR3 protein. Expanded clones are given a class, and other clones once, few, many or no size at all.

size: -; V: TRBV7-2; J: TRBJ2-1; CDR3: ASSLDGSNEQF
size: -; V: TRBV5-4; J: TRBJ2-2; CDR3: ASSFRGGGELF
size: few; V: TRBV29-1; J: TRBJ1-2; CDR3: SVEDLGGSGYT
size: -; V: TRBV6-1; J: TRBJ2-3; CDR3: ASSVAHAGTTDTQY
size: few; V: TRBV14; J: TRBJ2-3; CDR3: ASSQFRTDTQY
size: -; V: TRBV11-2; J: TRBJ2-6; CDR3: ASSFNSGANVLT
size: -; V: TRBV14; J: TRBJ1-2; CDR3: ASSQDRKVGYT
size: once; V: TRBV5-1; J: TRBJ2-7; CDR3: ASSLGGAGGTDEQY
size: -; V: TRBV28; J: TRBJ1-2; CDR3: ASGLRLYGYT
size: -; V: TRBV4-3; J: TRBJ2-3; CDR3: ASSRTLGAPEPDTQY
size: -; V: TRBV27; J: TRBJ2-1; CDR3: ASSLLGRSWNEQF
size: -; V: TRBV9; J: TRBJ1-3; CDR3: ASSRRAGFGNTIY
size: -; V: TRBV9; J: TRBJ2-1; CDR3: ASSVDSSPTYEQF
size: -; V: TRBV4-3; J: TRBJ2-2; CDR3: ASSQRGSNTGELF
size: once; V: TRBV11-2; J: TRBJ2-3; CDR3: ASSFSIAGATSTDTQY
size: -; V: TRBV5-5; J: TRBJ2-7; CDR3: ASRSPGQTYEQY
size: -; V: TRBV7-7; J: TRBJ2-1; CDR3: ASRLSSYNEQF
size: -; V: TRBV28; J: TRBJ1-2; CDR3: ASSSEAGTSHYGYT
size: -; V: TRBV7-2; J: TRBJ1-1; CDR3: ASSSQRVNTEAF
size: -; V: TRBV19; J: TRBJ2-5; CDR3: ASSLTSGIGETQY
size: -; V: TRBV5-5; J: TRBJ1-1; CDR3: ASSTEAQGRAF
size: few; V: TRBV12-5; J: TRBJ1-5; CDR3: ASGSPVRGNQPQH
size: -; V: TRBV5-6; J: TRBJ2-2; CDR3: ASNLGGPRNTGELF
size: -; V: TRBV4-1; J: TRBJ2-2; CDR3: ASSQATTNTGELF
size: -; V: TRBV5-1; J: TRBJ2-2; CDR3: ATRAGDTGELF
size: -; V: TRBV28; J: TRBJ2-3; CDR3: ASSLGGSRTDTQY
size: -; V: TRBV6-6; J: TRBJ2-2; CDR3: ASSYQNGELF
size: -; V: TRBV5-1; J: TRBJ2-5; CDR3: ATQTGYGETQY
size: -; V: TRBV11-1; J: TRBJ2-2; CDR3: ASSSSRDRGHVGELF
size: -; V: TRBV28; J: TRBJ1-5; CDR3: ASSLSGGENQPQH
size: -; V: TRBV4-3; J: TRBJ2-3; CDR3: ASSPAQSDTQY
size: -; V: TRBV21-1; J: TRBJ2-7; CDR3: ASISMGDRLIYEQY
size: -; V: TRBV11-2; J: TRBJ2-2; CDR3: ASSPGQGAAITGELF
size: -; V: TRBV11-2; J: TRBJ2-7; CDR3: ASSLDFRVLYEQY
size: once; V: TRBV19; J: TRBJ2-7; CDR3: ASRPQWTDYEQY
size: -; V: TRBV30; J: TRBJ2-2; CDR3: AWSGGGRQGIGELF
size: -; V: TRBV9; J: TRBJ1-2; CDR3: ASSVAAGAANYGYT
size: -; V: TRBV10-2; J: TRBJ1-4; CDR3: ASRWDSGNEKLF
size: -; V: TRBV19; J: TRBJ1-5; CDR3: ASSATGIGSNQPQH
size: -; V: TRBV2; J: TRBJ2-7; CDR3: ASRDYRGPYEQY
size: -; V: TRBV6-4; J: TRBJ2-5; CDR3: ASSKETQY
size: -; V: TRBV28; J: TRBJ2-7; CDR3: ASSSLGRGGEQY
size: -; V: TRBV5-4; J: TRBJ2-5; CDR3: ASSPKTGPVETQY